This entry features one TCR beta chain sequence. The sample originates from a study of cytomegalovirus exposure and HLA in healthy donors. The PCR made use of 60 Vbeta and 13 Jbeta primers. Sequenced by immunoSEQ multiplex PCR; TCRdb stores in-frame clones only, minus some. The sample includes over 80,000 clones, 60% to 80% of them seen just once. The V gene's germline CDR1 is SGHTA and CDR2 FQGNSA. The CDR3 totals 15 residues. V was cut by 2 bases and J by 1 base, with 10 bases left in between. The chain combines TRBV7-2 with TRBJ2-3; TRBD2 might be the D (6 bases). The TCR sequence derives from a female donor in good health and CMV-seronegative. Sequences were obtained from PBMCs. In DNA, the CDR3 is TGTGCCAGCAGCTTAAACCAGCGGGGCACAGATACGCAGTATTTT. Amino acid sequence: CASSLNQRGTDTQYF.